This T cell receptor beta chain was identified in a study of cytomegalovirus exposure and HLA in healthy donors. General study points: Using the classifier, cytomegalovirus status was reportedly diagnosed with high specificity and sensitivity. The study labeled 150 to 200 TCR beta chains cytomegalovirus-associated.

The PCR was carried out with 60 Vbeta primers and 13 Jbeta primers. Method: immunoSEQ multiplex PCR; TCRdb's copy keeps in-frame clones and lacks some. Of more than 95,000 clones listed, 75% were seen once; the top ten hold 1.3%. This clone was seen a few times. The antigen remains undetermined. The CDR3 covers 15 residues. CDR1 and CDR2 from the germline V gene are MNHNS and SASEGT. V shed 5 bases and J 10 bases; nucleotides not matched to a gene: 8. V gene TRBV6-1 combines with J gene TRBJ1-6, with TRBD1 matching 10 bases. The sample consisted of PBMCs. The source is a man in his forties in good health and CMV-seronegative. CDR3 residues: CASSPQLTGGSPLHF. The DNA of the CDR3 is TGTGCCAGCAGTCCCCAACTGACAGGGGGCTCACCCCTCCACTTT.